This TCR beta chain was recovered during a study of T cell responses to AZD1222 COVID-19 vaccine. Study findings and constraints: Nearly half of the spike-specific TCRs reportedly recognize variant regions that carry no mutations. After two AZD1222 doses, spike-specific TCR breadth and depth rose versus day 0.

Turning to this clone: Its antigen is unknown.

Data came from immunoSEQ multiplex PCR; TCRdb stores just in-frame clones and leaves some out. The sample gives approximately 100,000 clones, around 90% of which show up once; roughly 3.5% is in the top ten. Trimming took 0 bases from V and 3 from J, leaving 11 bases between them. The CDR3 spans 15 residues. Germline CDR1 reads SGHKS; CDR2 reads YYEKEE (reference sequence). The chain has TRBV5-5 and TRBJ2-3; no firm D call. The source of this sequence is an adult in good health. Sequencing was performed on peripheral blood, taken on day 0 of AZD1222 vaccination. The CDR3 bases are TGTGCCAGCAGCTTGGGACCGACTGGAACAGATACGCAGTATTTT. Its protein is CASSLGPTGTDTQYF.